These T cell receptor beta chains were read from a single sample in a study of neoadjuvant anti-PD-1 for oral cavity cancer. Produced via immunoSEQ multiplex PCR; TCRdb's table is partial and in-frame only. The sample shows roughly 68,000 clones, less than 90% of them seen only once. Sequenced material: PBMCs, taken after nivolumab (anti-PD-1) treatment. All receptors derive from a person aged 40-85 years with oral cavity squamous cell carcinoma. Both conserved end residues are part of each CDR3. The D gene is left open where the match is weak. Not every row has a clone size; where given, it reads once, few, many or a size class.

V gene	J gene	D gene	clone size	CDR3 DNA	CDR3 protein
TRBV7-9	TRBJ2-7	NA	NA	TGTGCCAGCAGCTTGGGAACTAGTTCCCCCTACGAGCAGTACTTC	CASSLGTSSPYEQYF
TRBV6-1	TRBJ2-5	TRBD1	NA	TGTGCCAGCAGTGATTTCCGGGACAGGGTTGAGACCCAGTACTTC	CASSDFRDRVETQYF
TRBV6-1	TRBJ2-3	NA	NA	TGTGCCAGCCAAATACGGGGCGGACCCACAGATACGCAGTATTTT	CASQIRGGPTDTQYF
TRBV7-8	TRBJ1-4	NA	NA	TGTGCCAGCAGCTCTAACCCGTCCGAGGGTACAACTTTT	CASSSNPSEGTTF
TRBV5-4	TRBJ1-3	NA	NA	TGTGCCAGCAGCCTACCCTCGACGGCGGGTGGAAACACCATATATTTT	CASSLPSTAGGNTIYF
TRBV19	TRBJ1-3	NA	NA	TGTGCCAGTCGGGGACGCCCTGGAAACACCATATATTTT	CASRGRPGNTIYF
TRBV19	TRBJ1-6	NA	once	TGTGCCAGTAGGGGCCTGGGGTTTTCACCCCTCCACTTT	CASRGLGFSPLHF
TRBV5-1	TRBJ1-2	NA	NA	TGCGCCAGCAGCTTGGGGTGGCACTATGGCTACACCTTC	CASSLGWHYGYTF
TRBV30	TRBJ1-3	NA	NA	TGTGCCTGGAGTGAGGGATCCGGAAACACCATATATTTT	CAWSEGSGNTIYF
TRBV30	TRBJ1-5	NA	few	TGTGCCTGGAGTGCCGCAATACGTGGACAGCCCCAGCATTTT	CAWSAAIRGQPQHF
TRBV7-8	TRBJ1-2	TRBD1	NA	TGTGCCAGCAGCCCGGGACAGCTATGGGCTAACTATGGCTACACCTTC	CASSPGQLWANYGYTF
TRBV20-1	TRBJ2-1	NA	NA	TGCAGTGTAGAAAGGGCGAATGAGCAGTTCTTC	CSVERANEQFF
TRBV6-4	TRBJ2-3	TRBD1	NA	TGTGCCAGCAGAGCGACAGGGCCCACAGATACGCAGTATTTT	CASRATGPTDTQYF
TRBV5-4	TRBJ1-1	NA	NA	TGTGCCAGCAGCTTGCAGGCTGGCCCCAACACTGAAGCTTTCTTT	CASSLQAGPNTEAFF
TRBV7-8	TRBJ2-7	NA	NA	TGTGCCAGCAGCCCTCGGAGGTACAGCGCCTACGAGCAGTACTTC	CASSPRRYSAYEQYF
TRBV4-1	TRBJ1-4	TRBD1	NA	TGCGCCAGCAGCCAAGAGCACAGGGGGCGTCAGAGGAGGGGAAAACTGTTTTTT	CASSQEHRGRQRRGKLFF
TRBV2	TRBJ1-2	NA	NA	TGTGCCAGCAGTGAAACGGGGGTCTATGGCTACACCTTC	CASSETGVYGYTF
TRBV7-9	TRBJ1-5	NA	NA	TGTGCCAGCAGCGGGGGCGGACATAGCAATCAGCCCCAGCATTTT	CASSGGGHSNQPQHF
TRBV11-2	TRBJ2-7	NA	NA	TGTGCCAGCAGCTTAAGGTCAGGGAGACTACTCTCCTACGAGCAGTACTTC	CASSLRSGRLLSYEQYF
TRBV29-1	TRBJ2-7	NA	NA	TGCAGCGTGAGAGGGGCTTCCGAGCAGTACTTC	CSVRGASEQYF
TRBV2	TRBJ2-4	TRBD1	NA	TGTGCCAGCAGTGCCGGGACAGGGACCCTAGCCAAAAACATTCAGTACTTC	CASSAGTGTLAKNIQYF
TRBV25-1	TRBJ1-2	NA	NA	TGTGCCAGCAGCGGGGGACTGAACTATGGCTACACCTTC	CASSGGLNYGYTF
TRBV28	TRBJ2-2	TRBD2	NA	TGTGCCAGCAGTTTAGGACTAGCGAACACCGGGGAGCTGTTTTTT	CASSLGLANTGELFF
TRBV5-4	TRBJ2-1	TRBD2	NA	TGTGCCAGCAGCTTGTACAGCGGGGTCTACAATGAGCAGTTCTTC	CASSLYSGVYNEQFF
TRBV6-4	TRBJ1-5	NA	NA	TGTGCCAGCAGTGACTCGTCGGGGGGTCAGCCCCAGCATTTT	CASSDSSGGQPQHF
TRBV27	TRBJ2-5	NA	NA	TGTGCCAGCAGTCATGGACAAGAGACCCAGTACTTC	CASSHGQETQYF
TRBV10-3	TRBJ2-5	NA	NA	TGTGCCATCAGTGAGTTCAGACAAGAGACCCAGTACTTC	CAISEFRQETQYF
TRBV5-3	TRBJ1-5	NA	NA	TGTGCCAGAAGCTTGGGCAGCAATCAGCCCCAGCATTTT	CARSLGSNQPQHF
TRBV27	TRBJ1-2	NA	NA	TGTGCCAGCAGTTTATCGTACAGAGACTATGGCTACACCTTC	CASSLSYRDYGYTF